What follows describes a single TCR beta chain. The antigen is unknown. Germline CDR1 SQVTM, CDR2 ANQGSEA. This CDR3 region has 14 residues. J was trimmed by 8 bases and V by 3 bases; bases with no gene match: 7. The data are from a study of cytomegalovirus exposure and HLA in healthy donors. Amplification used 60 Vbeta primers and 13 Jbeta primers. Clones were sequenced by immunoSEQ multiplex PCR, and TCRdb holds only the in-frame ones, with some missing. The sample lists 100,000 to 150,000 clones, roughly 78% occurring once. Study-level points and caveats: In an earlier analysis, about 87% or about 30%: the productive usage of most TCR beta V segments. Per a later analysis, roughly 17,000 TCR beta sequences showed association with HLA alleles at 0.05 false discovery rate.

Sequenced material: PBMCs. The sequence was obtained from a man aged 25-45 years in good health and CMV-seronegative. The V gene is TRBV29-1, the J gene TRBJ2-1, with TRBD2 matching over 10 bases. CDR3 residues: CSVDGSSGGDEQFF. The CDR3 DNA is TGCAGCGTTGATGGGTCAAGCGGGGGGGATGAGCAGTTCTTC.